The 9 T cell receptor beta chains given below trace back to one sample, sequenced in a study of shared clonotypes between healthy human individuals. Method: immunoSEQ multiplex PCR; TCRdb's copy keeps in-frame clones and lacks some. The data contain about 960,000 clones, approximately 80% of them singletons. Material: memory CD4+ T cells sorted from blood. Subset reported: CD45RA-negative fraction. The receptor source for this set is a young man in good health.

The chain couples TRBV10-3 to TRBJ1-1, with a weak D call TRBD1 (6 bases). The CDR3 has 14 residues. Trimming shortened V by 4 bases and J by 2 bases, and 11 bases separated the two germline ends. Germline V gene lookup returns CDR1 ENHRY and CDR2 SYGVKD. This CDR3 is CAISGGQLNTEAFF. Here the CDR3 DNA reads TGTGCCATCAGTGGAGGACAGTTAAACACTGAAGCTTTCTTT.

The DNA of the CDR3 is TGTGCCAGTAGTATAGCAGCAGAAAACTACGAGCAGTACTTC. It encodes CASSIAAENYEQYF. The V gene is TRBV19, the J gene TRBJ2-7, with unresolved D. Germline CDR1 LNHDA, CDR2 SQIVND (reference sequence). The V end lost 1 base, the J end lost 3 bases, and 10 bases lay between the germline ends. The CDR3 length is 14 residues.

This chain links TRBV6-5 with TRBJ1-2; D perhaps matches TRBD1 (5 bases). The CDR3 is 14 amino acids. Trimming took off 10 bases at V and 0 bases at J, with 15 bases between the two ends. Germline-derived CDR1 and CDR2 are MNHEY and SVGAGI. The CDR3: CATTRGASNYGYTF. In DNA, the CDR3 is TGTGCCACCACCCGGGGCGCCTCTAACTATGGCTACACCTTC.

The gene calls are TRBV28 and TRBJ2-2; 8 nucleotides align to TRBD2. The CDR3 consists of 14 residues. Germline V gene sequence: CDR1 MDHEN, CDR2 SYDVKM. J lost 4 bases, V lost 10 bases, and 8 bases had no gene match. The CDR3 reads CATQAGGSTGELFF. CDR3 DNA sequence: TGTGCCACCCAGGCGGGAGGAAGCACCGGGGAGCTGTTTTTT.

The J gene is TRBJ1-1, the V gene TRBV2; tentative D call: TRBD1 (5 bases). Per the germline V gene, CDR1 is SNHLY and CDR2 is FYNNEI. V lost 5 bases and J 4 bases, leaving 17 bases between the germline ends. The CDR3 contains 15 residues. CDR3 in DNA: TGTGCCAGCAGTCAATCAGGGCTGGGCGTCACTGAAGCTTTCTTT. This gives the protein CASSQSGLGVTEAFF.

The chain carries TRBV19 and TRBJ1-6; weak D call: TRBD1 (6 bases). Germline loops: CDR1 LNHDA, CDR2 SQIVND (reference sequence). CDR3 length: 14 residues. Trimming cost V 10 bases and J 9 bases, with 19 bases left between them. The CDR3 protein is CATYDRRPGSPLHF. CDR3 sequence (DNA): TGTGCCACCTACGACAGGAGACCGGGTTCACCCCTCCACTTT.

The rearrangement uses TRBV18 and TRBJ1-1, with D hard to call. V dropped 0 bases and J dropped 7 bases, with 9 bases sitting between them. The V gene's germline CDR1 is KGHSH and CDR2 LQKENI. The CDR3 has 13 amino acids. The CDR3 DNA sequence: TGTGCCAGCTCACCACCCCCCCCTATTGAAGCTTTCTTT. This translates into CASSPPPPIEAFF.

CDR3 residues: CASSIRASNTGELFF. The CDR3 DNA reads TGTGCCAGTAGTATAAGGGCCTCGAACACCGGGGAGCTGTTTTTT. The gene calls are TRBV19 and TRBJ2-2; D uncertain. The CDR3 runs 15 residues. Per germline, CDR1 LNHDA and CDR2 SQIVND (reference sequence). V lost 2 bases, J lost 0 bases, and 7 bases lay in between.

The V call is TRBV2, the J call TRBJ2-2; TRBD2 agrees at 13 bases. V shed 6 bases and J 5 bases; nucleotides not matched to a gene: 3. This CDR3 is built from 15 residues. The germline V gene has CDR1 SNHLY and CDR2 FYNNEI. This CDR3 is CASRTGLAGTGELFF. DNA for the CDR3: TGTGCCAGCAGGACGGGACTAGCGGGGACCGGGGAGCTGTTTTTT.